Following are 21 T cell receptor beta chains from one sample sequenced in a study of OX40 agonist ivuxolimab in advanced cancers. This table comes from immunoSEQ multiplex PCR, and its TCRdb copy is limited to in-frame clones, with some not included. The data contain around 46,000 clones, around nine tenths of them singletons. The specimen comprised CD4+ or CD8+ T cells sorted from blood, sampled in a trial of the OX40 agonist ivuxolimab. These receptors were collected from an adult with an advanced solid tumor such as melanoma, head and neck, liver or kidney cancer.

The chain couples TRBV11-2 to TRBJ2-5, with a weak D call TRBD2 (5 bases). The CDR3 totals 12 residues. V lost 4 bases and J 5 bases, leaving 8 bases between the germline ends. Germline V gene sequence: CDR1 SGHAT, CDR2 FQNNGV. The DNA of the CDR3 is TGTGCCAGCAGCTCGACGGGGGAGACCCAGTACTTC. Translated: CASSSTGETQYF.

The rearrangement links TRBV27 to TRBJ2-7, with D possibly being TRBD2 (5 bases). This CDR3 is built from 13 residues. V gave up 7 bases and J gave up 2 bases, with 12 bases separating them. The V gene's germline CDR1 is MNHEY and CDR2 SMNVEV (reference sequence). The CDR3 is CASKGGGTYEQYF. CDR3 DNA: TGTGCCAGCAAAGGAGGTGGGACCTACGAGCAGTACTTC.

The chain joins TRBV28 to TRBJ1-5, with no clear D. From germline, CDR1 is MDHEN and CDR2 SYDVKM. The CDR3 length is 14 residues. V was clipped by 11 bases and J by 4 bases, with 18 bases between them. CDR3 loop: CAATRPDRNQPQHF. The CDR3, as DNA: TGTGCCGCGACCCGGCCGGATAGGAATCAGCCCCAGCATTTT. Filled out from reference TRBV28 and TRBJ1-5, the complete variable domain reads DVKVTQSSRYLVKRTGEKVFLECVQDMDHENMFWYRQDPGLGLRLIYFSYDVKMKEKGDIPEGYSVSREKKERFSLILESASTNQTSMYLCAATRPDRNQPQHFGDGTRLSIL.

The chain couples TRBV13 to TRBJ2-1; D perhaps matches TRBD1 (6 bases). The CDR3 is 14 residues long. The germline V and J ends were trimmed by 3 bases and 10 bases, with 16 bases remaining between them. CDR1 is PRHDT and CDR2 is FYEKMQ in the germline V gene (reference sequence). In nucleotides, the CDR3 is TGTGCCAGCAGCTTCCCGACGGACAGATGGGAGCAGTTCTTC. This gives the protein CASSFPTDRWEQFF.

The chain carries TRBV7-8 and TRBJ1-5, with D uncertain. V lost 0 bases to trimming and J lost 7 bases, with 4 bases between them. This CDR3 has 12 amino acids. Germline lookup yields CDR1 SGHVS and CDR2 FQNEAQ. CDR3 DNA: TGTGCCAGCAGCTTAGCGTCACAGCCCCAGCATTTT. It specifies CASSLASQPQHF.

In regard to this clone: An end of the junction differs from the germline gene, which may be a read error. The J gene is TRBJ2-2, the V gene TRBV27; 10 bases align to TRBD2. The CDR3 contains 15 residues. Germline V CDR1 and CDR2: MNHEY, SMNVEV (reference sequence). CDR3 bases: TGTGCCAGCGTAGCGGGGGGATTGAACGCCGGGGAGCTGTTTTTT. This gives the protein CASVAGGLNAGELFF.

The chain couples TRBV7-9 to TRBJ2-7; either TRBD1 or TRBD2 may fit D (5 bases each). V lost 5 bases to trimming and J lost 3 bases, with 11 bases between them. From germline, CDR1 is SEHNR and CDR2 FQNEAQ (reference sequence). This CDR3 is 13 amino acids long. The CDR3 DNA reads TGTGCCAGCAGCCCTGGGGCGGGCTACGAGCAGTACTTC. It codes for CASSPGAGYEQYF.

Details on this clone: The final CDR3 position lacks the conserved phenylalanine or tryptophan, pointing to a likely read error. The chain links TRBV6-5 to TRBJ1-6; 9 nucleotides line up with TRBD1. The CDR3 is 14 amino acids. Germline V gives CDR1 MNHEY, CDR2 SVGAGI. The ends lost 5 bases at V and 6 bases at J; junction bases unmatched: 2. The CDR3 protein is CASSPGQGNSPLHL. CDR3 sequence (DNA): TGTGCCAGCAGTCCGGGACAGGGTAATTCACCCCTCCACCTT.

As to this clone: Mismatch with germline at one junction end may stem from a read error. CDR3 coding DNA: TGTGCCTTCAGTGGGGTCGACTACGAGCAGTACTTC. Translating gives CAFSGVDYEQYF. The chain uses TRBV10-3 and TRBJ2-7, with D unclear. The CDR3 consists of 12 residues. Germline values: CDR1 ENHRY, CDR2 SYGVKD.

This clone was counted once. The gene calls are TRBV27 and TRBJ2-7; perhaps TRBD2 as D (6 bases). From germline, CDR1 is MNHEY and CDR2 SMNVEV (reference sequence). This CDR3 is 13 amino acids long. The V end lost 5 bases, the J end lost 0 bases, and 8 bases lay between the germline ends. The CDR3: CASSQGLSYEQYF. In nucleotides, the CDR3 is TGTGCCAGCAGTCAGGGACTCTCCTACGAGCAGTACTTC.

The genes are TRBV15 and TRBJ1-5; tentatively, D is TRBD1 (6 bases). V was cut by 1 base and J by 7 bases, with 11 bases left in between. Germline-derived CDR1 and CDR2 are LNHNV and YYDKDF (reference sequence). The CDR3 is 14 residues long. CDR3 sequence: CATSRAQGRQPQHF. In nucleotides, the CDR3 is TGTGCCACCAGCAGAGCACAGGGAAGGCAGCCCCAGCATTTT.

V and J are TRBV7-9 and TRBJ2-2; D call uncertain. V lost 7 bases and J 3 bases, leaving 12 bases between the germline ends. There are 14 residues in the CDR3. The germline CDR1 and CDR2 sequences are SEHNR and FQNEAQ (reference sequence). The CDR3 protein is CASTSQSDTGELFF. Here the CDR3 DNA reads TGTGCCAGCACCTCCCAGTCGGACACCGGGGAGCTGTTTTTT.

This clone was picked up a small number of times. The J gene is TRBJ2-2, the V gene TRBV11-1, with a possible D match to TRBD1 (5 bases). The CDR3 is made up of 15 amino acids. CDR1 is SGHAT and CDR2 is FQDESV in the germline V gene (reference sequence). The V end lost 1 base, the J end lost 4 bases, and 10 bases lay between the germline ends. The CDR3 DNA reads as TGTGCCAGCAGCTTAGGCAGGGCTTTCACCGGGGAGCTGTTTTTT. This encodes CASSLGRAFTGELFF.

J is TRBJ2-7 and V is TRBV27; D is possibly TRBD1 (5 bases). CDR1 and CDR2 (germline): MNHEY, SMNVEV (reference sequence). The CDR3 has 16 residues. The V end lost 0 bases, the J end lost 0 bases, and 12 bases lay between the germline ends. The CDR3 reads CASSLSGQTLSYEQYF. The CDR3 DNA is TGTGCCAGCAGTTTATCGGGGCAGACACTCTCCTACGAGCAGTACTTC.

The chain uses TRBV11-2 and TRBJ1-1; D not certain. Germline-derived CDR1 and CDR2 are SGHAT and FQNNGV. This CDR3 comprises 14 residues. Deletions cut 1 base from V and 4 bases from J, with 10 bases between. The CDR3 DNA reads as TGTGCCAGCAGCTTAGGGGTCGAGACCACTGAAGCTTTCTTT. Translated, it gives CASSLGVETTEAFF.

J is TRBJ2-2 and V is TRBV4-3; TRBD1 agrees at 11 bases. With V trimmed by 4 bases and J by 3 bases, 4 bases remained unmatched. The CDR3 is made up of 16 amino acids. The germline V gene has CDR1 LGHNA and CDR2 YSLEER. In DNA, the CDR3 is TGCGCCAGCAGCCCCGGGACAGGGGGGCACACCGGGGAGCTGTTTTTT. Protein sequence: CASSPGTGGHTGELFF.

CDR3 coding DNA: TGTGCCAGCTCACCGCAGATTGACAGAGAAGAAAAACTGTTTTTT. Its protein is CASSPQIDREEKLFF. V is TRBV18 and J is TRBJ1-4; tentatively, D is TRBD1 (5 bases). The germline CDR1 and CDR2 sequences are KGHSH and LQKENI. This CDR3 is 15 amino acids long. The germline V and J ends were trimmed by 3 bases and 8 bases, with 16 bases remaining between them. Looking up the rest from reference TRBV18 and TRBJ1-4 gives the full variable domain: NAGVMQNPRHLVRRRGQEARLRCSPMKGHSHVYWYRQLPEEGLKFMVYLQKENIIDESGMPKERFSAEFPKEGPSILRIQQVVRGDSAAYFCASSPQIDREEKLFFGSGTQLSVL.

CDR3 amino acids: CASSGNNEQFF. CDR3 coding DNA: TGTGCCAGCTCAGGGAACAATGAGCAGTTCTTC. The chain recombines TRBV18 with TRBJ2-1, with D unresolved. The ends were cut back, 5 bases at V and 5 bases at J, with 4 bases in the middle. This CDR3 comprises 11 residues. The germline CDR1 and CDR2 sequences are KGHSH and LQKENI.

This clone showed up just a few times. The chain employs TRBV19 and TRBJ1-5; the D gene is possibly TRBD1 (6 bases). Trimming shortened V by 7 bases and J by 5 bases, and 18 bases separated the two germline ends. This CDR3 has 15 residues. Germline assignment: CDR1 LNHDA and CDR2 SQIVND (reference sequence). In DNA form, the CDR3 reads TGTGCCAGTACCGTACAGGGATCGGATTATCAGCCCCAGCATTTT. Amino acids: CASTVQGSDYQPQHF.

This clone was counted ten times or more. The chain uses TRBV28 and TRBJ1-4, with a possible D match to TRBD1 (5 bases). The V end lost 5 bases, the J end lost 0 bases, and 13 bases lay between the germline ends. The CDR3 sequence is 16 residues long. The germline CDR1 and CDR2 sequences are MDHEN and SYDVKM. The CDR3 sequence: CASSGDSVPTNEKLFF. The CDR3 DNA reads TGTGCCAGCAGTGGGGACTCAGTTCCAACTAATGAAAAACTGTTTTTT.

CDR3 loop: CASSLGTGTTDTQYF. The CDR3 DNA reads as TGTGCCAGCAGCTTGGGGACAGGGACCACAGATACGCAGTATTTT. This chain joins TRBV7-6 and TRBJ2-3; 9 bases agree with TRBD1. The ends lost 3 bases at V and 2 bases at J; junction bases unmatched: 3. The CDR3 contains 15 residues. Germline-derived CDR1 and CDR2 are SGHVS and FNYEAQ.